Below, 15 T cell receptor beta chains from the same sample are listed, as sequenced in a study of blood T cells in healthy people across ages. Sample-barcoded 5' priming and a J-beta primer mix drove a second PCR of 7 to 11 cycles. Each CDR3 protein gets one entry after TCRdb re-called the 5' RACE reads with MiXCR. The data hold roughly 650,000 distinct CDR3 sequences, with roughly 32% observed a single time. The sequenced sample was blood. These receptors came from a woman of 80 years or more in good health.

The genes are TRBV29-1 and TRBJ1-3; D possibly corresponds to TRBD1 (5 bases). This CDR3 has 14 amino acids. Trimming took off 6 bases at V and 2 bases at J, with 14 bases between the two ends. CDR1 and CDR2 (germline): SQVTM, ANQGSEA. As DNA, the CDR3 is TGCAGCGTGGCCGGCGGGGGGGCTGGAAACACCATATATTTT. Translating gives CSVAGGGAGNTIYF.

This clonotype appeared many times. This sequence joins TRBV10-3 and TRBJ2-7; D perhaps matches TRBD2 (6 bases). With 0 bases removed from V and 5 bases from J, the gap between germline ends came to 14 bases. This CDR3 region has 15 residues. Germline CDR1 reads ENHRY; CDR2 reads SYGVKD. CDR3 nucleotide sequence: TGTGCCATCAGTGAGTCGAGGGCAGGGAGGAACGAGCAGTACTTC. This translates into CAISESRAGRNEQYF.

This clonotype was seen more than once but under ten times. A much larger clone lies one base from this, so it may be a read error. The V and J genes are TRBV7-2 and TRBJ2-7, with a tentative D call TRBD1 (8 bases). Germline lookup yields CDR1 SGHTA and CDR2 FQGNSA. The CDR3 is 16 residues long. Trimming cost V 6 bases and J 3 bases, with 21 bases left between them. This CDR3 reads CASRRRGDRNSYEQYF. The CDR3 coding sequence is TGTGCCAGCAGACGACGGGGGGACAGGAATAGCTACGAGCAGTACTTC.

About this clonotype: This clone may be a read error of a much larger clone one base away. A read error is likely, as this CDR3 ends without the conserved phenylalanine or tryptophan. The J gene is TRBJ1-1, the V gene TRBV5-1; no clear D. This CDR3 region has 15 residues. Per germline, CDR1 SGHRS and CDR2 YFSETQ. The ends were cut back, 0 bases at V and 5 bases at J, with 14 bases in the middle. Written as DNA, the CDR3 is TGCGCCAGCAGCTTGGCCGTGTCAGGTGGAACTGAAGCTTTCTCT. Its translation is CASSLAVSGGTEAFS.

This clonotype was detected many times. This CDR3 reads CASSSVGQRDYYGYTF. Written as DNA, the CDR3 is TGCGCCAGCAGCTCGGTCGGGCAGAGAGATTACTATGGCTACACCTTC. The chain joins TRBV5-1 to TRBJ1-2; no reliable D call. This CDR3 region has 16 residues. Per germline, CDR1 SGHRS and CDR2 YFSETQ. V was shortened by 3 bases and J by 3 bases, with 18 bases between the two germline ends.

CDR3 protein: CASRLPNTGELFF. CDR3 nucleotide sequence: TGTGCCAGCAGACTACCGAACACCGGGGAGCTGTTTTTT. The chain links TRBV6-5 to TRBJ2-2; D is uncertain. The length of the CDR3 is 13 residues. CDR1 and CDR2 from the germline V gene are MNHEY and SVGAGI. The V end was cut by 6 bases, the J end by 0 bases, with 5 bases between.

The rearrangement uses TRBV29-1 and TRBJ2-5; perhaps TRBD1 as D (7 bases). V lost 3 bases and J lost 7, with 18 bases in between. The CDR3 is made up of 14 amino acids. CDR1 is SQVTM and CDR2 is ANQGSEA in the germline V gene. In nucleotides, the CDR3 is TGCAGCGTTGAGTCCCAGGGGGGAAGGGGGACCCAGTACTTC. This codes for CSVESQGGRGTQYF.

Here the CDR3 reads CASSQEVGSLATNEKLFF. CDR3 nucleotide sequence: TGCGCCAGCAGCCAAGAGGTCGGCAGTCTAGCAACTAATGAAAAACTGTTTTTT. V and J are TRBV4-3 and TRBJ1-4; D not resolved. The CDR3 runs 18 residues. Trimming took 0 bases from V and 0 from J, leaving 14 bases between them. From germline, CDR1 is LGHNA and CDR2 YSLEER.

This clonotype was observed at least ten times. The J gene is TRBJ2-3, the V gene TRBV9; the D gene is possibly TRBD2 (5 bases). V lost 0 bases, J lost 6 bases, and 14 bases lay in between. The CDR3 is 15 amino acids. Germline CDR1 and CDR2: SGDLS and YYNGEE. CDR3: CASSVAVTGSDTQYF. Here the CDR3 DNA reads TGTGCCAGCAGCGTAGCCGTTACGGGAAGTGATACGCAGTATTTT.

As for this clonotype: Being one base from a much bigger clone, this may be a read error. The genes are TRBV20-1 and TRBJ2-1; D is uncertain. CDR3 length equals 11 residues. V was trimmed by 3 bases and J by 7 bases, leaving 7 bases between them. CDR1 is DFQATT, CDR2 SNEGSKA, per germline (reference sequence). Here the CDR3 DNA reads TGCAGTGCTAGGCCGCTTAATGAGCAGTTCTTC. Encoded protein: CSARPLNEQFF.

This clonotype was seen a few times. This chain uses TRBV5-5 with TRBJ1-6, with TRBD1 as a possible D gene (5 bases). In germline, CDR1 is SGHKS, CDR2 YYEKEE (reference sequence). V was clipped by 3 bases and J by 9 bases, with 16 bases between them. The CDR3 consists of 15 residues. For the CDR3, the DNA is TGTGCCAGCAGCTCGGTAAGGGGCGGTAGTTCACCCCTCCACTTT. Amino acids: CASSSVRGGSSPLHF.

This clonotype came up many times. The genes are TRBV7-2 and TRBJ2-7, with 7 bases fitting TRBD1. Losses at the gene ends were 4 bases for V and 3 bases for J; bases not matched to a gene: 12. CDR3 length: 16 residues. Germline CDR1 SGHTA, CDR2 FQGNSA. In DNA form, the CDR3 reads TGTGCCAGCAGCTCCGGCCCCAGGGGGAAGGACTACGAGCAGTACTTC. It translates to CASSSGPRGKDYEQYF.

There are many counts of this clonotype. The chain couples TRBV7-2 to TRBJ1-2; D unresolved. CDR1 SGHTA and CDR2 FQGNSA come from the germline V gene. The CDR3 has 13 residues. V lost 7 bases and J 0 bases, leaving 9 bases between the germline ends. As DNA, the CDR3 is TGTGCCAGCAAGGAGGTGACTAACTATGGCTACACCTTC. It specifies CASKEVTNYGYTF.

The chain has TRBV9 and TRBJ2-5, with 7 bases identical to TRBD1. This CDR3 is built from 16 residues. The trim removed 1 base at V and 5 bases at J, leaving 11 bases unmatched. Germline lookup yields CDR1 SGDLS and CDR2 YYNGEE. DNA of the CDR3: TGTGCCAGCAGCGTAACAGGGCAGGGGGTGATCGAGACCCAGTACTTC. It translates to CASSVTGQGVIETQYF. The whole variable domain, remainder taken from reference TRBV9 and TRBJ2-5, is DSGVTQTPKHLITATGQRVTLRCSPRSGDLSVYWYQQSLDQGLQFLIQYYNGEERAKGNILERFSAQQFPDLHSELNLSSLELGDSALYFCASSVTGQGVIETQYFGPGTRLLVL.

The chain is built from TRBV5-5 and TRBJ1-4; D is undetermined. The CDR3 covers 17 residues. Germline V gene lookup returns CDR1 SGHKS and CDR2 YYEKEE (reference sequence). V shed 1 base and J shed 1 base, with 14 bases lying between them. This chain's CDR3 is CASSLSFIRVTNEKLFF. DNA for the CDR3: TGTGCCAGCAGCTTGTCTTTTATAAGGGTAACTAATGAAAAACTGTTTTTT.